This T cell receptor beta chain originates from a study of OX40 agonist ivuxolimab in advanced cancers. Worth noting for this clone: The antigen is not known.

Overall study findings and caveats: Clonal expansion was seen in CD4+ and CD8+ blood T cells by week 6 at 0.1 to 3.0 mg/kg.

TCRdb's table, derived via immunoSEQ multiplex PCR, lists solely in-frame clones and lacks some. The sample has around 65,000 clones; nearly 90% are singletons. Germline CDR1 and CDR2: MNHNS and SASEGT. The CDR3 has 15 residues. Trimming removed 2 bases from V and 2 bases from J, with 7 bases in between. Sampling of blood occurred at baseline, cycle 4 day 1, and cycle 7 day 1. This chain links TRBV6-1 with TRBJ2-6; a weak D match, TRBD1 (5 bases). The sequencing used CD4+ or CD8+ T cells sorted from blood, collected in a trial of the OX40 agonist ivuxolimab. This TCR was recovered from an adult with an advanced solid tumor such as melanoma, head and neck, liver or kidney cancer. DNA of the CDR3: TGTGCCAGCAGTGAATCCAGGGCTGGGGCCAACGTCCTGACTTTC. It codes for CASSESRAGANVLTF.